One sample yielded the 27 T cell receptor beta chains listed below, sequenced in a study of CD8 T cells in Susac syndrome. With random hexamers, 0.5 to 1 ug RNA was reverse transcribed. TCRdb re-derived calls from the immunoSEQ multiplex PCR reads in MiXCR, one entry per CDR3 protein. The repertoire holds about 240,000 distinct CDR3 sequences, with about 96% as singletons. Sample: CD4+ T cells from PBMCs. The receptors here all came from a human donor with Susac syndrome.

The chain links TRBV28 to TRBJ2-3; 7 positions match TRBD1. CDR1 MDHEN and CDR2 SYDVKM come from the germline V gene. This CDR3 spans 14 amino acids. V lost 7 bases and J lost 4; bases outside the gene matches: 8. The CDR3 bases are TGTGCCAGCACCTCGACAGGGTTTGCAGATACGCAGTATTTT. Translated: CASTSTGFADTQYF.

The rearrangement links TRBV7-8 to TRBJ1-3; possible D gene TRBD1, 5 bases. Per the germline V gene, CDR1 is SGHVS and CDR2 is FQNEAQ. V lost 5 bases to trimming and J lost 6 bases, with 20 bases between them. This CDR3 comprises 16 residues. CDR3: CASSLNALGPENTIYF. The CDR3 nucleotides read TGTGCCAGCAGCCTAAACGCTCTGGGGCCCGAAAACACCATATATTTT.

This sequence joins TRBV9 and TRBJ2-7; D remains ambiguous. The germline V and J ends were trimmed by 4 bases and 0 bases, with 14 bases remaining between them. CDR1 and CDR2 from the germline V gene are SGDLS and YYNGEE. This CDR3 spans 15 amino acids. For the CDR3, the DNA is TGTGCCAGCAGCCCCCGCGAGAGGAGCTCCTACGAGCAGTACTTC. Amino acids: CASSPRERSSYEQYF.

V is TRBV4-1 and J is TRBJ1-3; 7 positions match TRBD1. With V trimmed by 0 bases and J by 7 bases, 9 bases remained unmatched. Germline assignment: CDR1 MGHRA and CDR2 YSYEKL. This CDR3 contains 16 residues. CDR3 sequence reads: CASSQDLAGGRNTIYF. For the CDR3, the DNA is TGCGCCAGCAGCCAAGATCTGGCAGGGGGGAGGAACACCATATATTTT.

The genes are TRBV19 and TRBJ2-2; 9 bases are a match to TRBD1. Germline CDR1 and CDR2: LNHDA and SQIVND (reference sequence). The CDR3 has 16 amino acids. V shed 8 bases and J 4 bases; nucleotides not matched to a gene: 11. CDR3 residues: CASLRLTGGGTGELFF. CDR3 coding DNA: TGTGCCAGTCTTCGCCTGACAGGGGGAGGCACCGGGGAGCTGTTTTTT.

The chain combines TRBV14 with TRBJ2-7; TRBD1 or TRBD2 may be the D gene (5 bases each). The CDR3 loop spans 15 amino acids. With 4 bases removed from V and 2 bases from J, the gap between germline ends came to 15 bases. Germline assignment: CDR1 SGHDN and CDR2 FVKESK. In DNA form, the CDR3 reads TGTGCCAGCAGCCTTTGGACGGGGCCCGCCTACGAGCAGTACTTC. It specifies CASSLWTGPAYEQYF.

This chain uses TRBV20-1 with TRBJ2-3; D tentatively fits TRBD1 or TRBD2 (5 bases each). Trimming stripped 4 bases from V and 0 bases from J, with 17 bases between. CDR1 is DFQATT, CDR2 SNEGSKA, per germline (reference sequence). The CDR3 totals 16 residues. CDR3 sequence: CSATPGTDSSTDTQYF. The CDR3 nucleotides read TGCAGTGCTACCCCCGGGACGGATTCTAGCACAGATACGCAGTATTTT.

This clonotype appeared once. The chain is built from TRBV20-1 and TRBJ2-3, with D possibly being TRBD2 (6 bases). Germline V gene sequence: CDR1 DFQATT, CDR2 SNEGSKA (reference sequence). This CDR3 is built from 14 residues. The V end was cut by 6 bases, the J end by 3 bases, with 16 bases between. Here the CDR3 reads CSAHLGGNTDTQYF. The CDR3 DNA reads TGCAGTGCCCATCTCGGAGGGAATACAGATACGCAGTATTTT.

V gene TRBV14 combines with J gene TRBJ2-1; D ambiguous. The CDR3 covers 15 residues. V shed 8 bases and J shed 0 bases, with 14 bases lying between them. The germline V gene encodes CDR1 SGHDN and CDR2 FVKESK. CDR3 sequence: CASGRVAGSYNEQFF. Here the CDR3 DNA reads TGTGCCAGCGGTAGGGTGGCCGGCTCCTACAATGAGCAGTTCTTC.

This chain links TRBV5-1 with TRBJ1-1; D may be TRBD1 (5 bases). With 3 bases removed from V and 9 bases from J, the gap between germline ends came to 15 bases. CDR1 SGHRS and CDR2 YFSETQ come from the germline V gene. CDR3 length: 13 amino acids. The CDR3 loop reads CASSSLGQDQAFF. DNA of the CDR3: TGCGCCAGCAGCTCCTTGGGGCAGGACCAAGCTTTCTTT.

This clonotype has a handful of counts. The chain links TRBV11-3 to TRBJ2-5; D is unclear. V was cut by 2 bases and J by 5 bases, with 3 bases left in between. This CDR3 has 11 residues. The germline CDR1 and CDR2 sequences are SGHNT and YENEEA. The DNA of the CDR3 is TGTGCCAGCAGCTTAATTGAGACCCAGTACTTC. Amino acid sequence: CASSLIETQYF.

The chain couples TRBV30 to TRBJ1-2; no reliable D call. V was cut by 3 bases and J by 7 bases, with 12 bases left in between. CDR1 and CDR2 (germline): GTSNPN, SVGIG (reference sequence). This CDR3 contains 12 residues. CDR3 sequence (DNA): TGTGCCTGGAGCACTGACTGGGGTGGCTACACCTTC. It translates to CAWSTDWGGYTF.

This clonotype was counted a single time. V is TRBV20-1 and J is TRBJ2-7; perhaps TRBD2 as D (6 bases). This CDR3 is 13 amino acids long. V was trimmed by 6 bases and J by 5 bases, leaving 17 bases between them. Germline V lookup: CDR1 DFQATT, CDR2 SNEGSKA (reference sequence). The CDR3 is CSAQWDSINEQYF. The CDR3 DNA reads TGCAGTGCCCAATGGGACTCGATAAACGAGCAGTACTTC.

This chain connects TRBV28 to TRBJ2-5, with TRBD2 identical over 10 bases. V lost 6 bases, J lost 4 bases, and 5 bases stayed unmatched. This CDR3 region has 14 residues. Germline lookup yields CDR1 MDHEN and CDR2 SYDVKM. The DNA for the CDR3 is TGTGCCAGCAGAACTAGCGGGAAGGGAGAGACCCAGTACTTC. It codes for CASRTSGKGETQYF. Full variable domain (remainder filled in from reference TRBV28 and TRBJ2-5): DVKVTQSSRYLVKRTGEKVFLECVQDMDHENMFWYRQDPGLGLRLIYFSYDVKMKEKGDIPEGYSVSREKKERFSLILESASTNQTSMYLCASRTSGKGETQYFGPGTRLLVL.

CDR3: CASRAQLNTEAFF. Here the CDR3 DNA reads TGTGCCAGCCGAGCCCAACTGAACACTGAAGCTTTCTTT. The rearrangement joins TRBV28 to TRBJ1-1; D is unresolved. CDR1 is MDHEN, CDR2 SYDVKM, per germline. The V gene lost 8 bases and the J gene lost 0 bases, with 10 bases spanning the gap. This CDR3 is 13 amino acids long.

The gene calls are TRBV9 and TRBJ1-5, with 7 nucleotides matching TRBD1. The CDR3 is made up of 15 amino acids. The V gene end was trimmed by 4 bases and the J gene end by 6 bases; junction bases not matched to a gene: 10. Germline lookup yields CDR1 SGDLS and CDR2 YYNGEE. The CDR3 nucleotides read TGTGCCAGCAGCACTACAGACAGGGCGGGTCAGCCCCAGCATTTT. It specifies CASSTTDRAGQPQHF.

The rearrangement joins TRBV15 to TRBJ1-2; D ambiguous. Germline V gives CDR1 LNHNV, CDR2 YYDKDF (reference sequence). The CDR3 is 14 residues long. The germline V and J ends were trimmed by 0 bases and 7 bases, with 12 bases remaining between them. In DNA form, the CDR3 reads TGTGCCACCAGCAGAGATCTAGGGAGAGGTGGCTACACCTTC. It encodes CATSRDLGRGGYTF.

The rearrangement links TRBV29-1 to TRBJ2-5, with TRBD1 identical over 10 bases. Germline V gene lookup returns CDR1 SQVTM and CDR2 ANQGSEA. This CDR3 region has 15 residues. Losses at the gene ends were 6 bases for V and 3 bases for J; bases not matched to a gene: 10. CDR3 sequence reads: CSVGDRGRGKETQYF. The DNA for the CDR3 is TGCAGCGTGGGGGACAGGGGAAGGGGAAAAGAGACCCAGTACTTC.

V is TRBV29-1 and J is TRBJ2-5, with unresolved D. Germline CDR1 is SQVTM and CDR2 is ANQGSEA. This CDR3 has 10 residues. V dropped 5 bases and J dropped 5 bases, with 6 bases sitting between them. The CDR3 DNA reads TGCAGCGTTAGTACGGAGACCCAGTACTTC. Protein: CSVSTETQYF.

This rearrangement joins TRBV29-1 to TRBJ2-7, with TRBD1 matching 10 bases. The CDR3 loop spans 13 amino acids. V dropped 6 bases and J dropped 4; count of bases not matched to a gene: 6. The germline gives CDR1 SQVTM, CDR2 ANQGSEA. The CDR3 DNA sequence: TGCAGCGTCGGGACAGGGGAAGTGTACGAGCAGTACTTC. The encoded protein is CSVGTGEVYEQYF.

This chain links TRBV30 with TRBJ1-2, with 10 nucleotides matching TRBD1. The J segment lost 2 bases and the V segment lost 0 bases, leaving 3 bases of the junction unmatched. The CDR3 has 15 residues. Germline V gene sequence: CDR1 GTSNPN, CDR2 SVGIG (reference sequence). The CDR3 protein is CAWSVPGQGNYGYTF. The CDR3 DNA reads TGTGCCTGGAGTGTACCGGGACAGGGGAACTATGGCTACACCTTC.

The CDR3 spells CSVRDLAEQFF. CDR3 DNA: TGCAGCGTTCGCGACCTAGCGGAGCAGTTCTTC. V is TRBV29-1 and J is TRBJ2-1, with a possible D match to TRBD2 (6 bases). CDR3 length: 11 amino acids. Trimming removed 5 bases at V and 10 bases at J, with 12 bases between. The germline V gene has CDR1 SQVTM and CDR2 ANQGSEA.

This chain joins TRBV29-1 and TRBJ2-1; 11 bases fit TRBD2. The CDR3 runs 14 residues. V trimming: 7 bases; J trimming: 4 bases; junction bases outside the gene matches: 6. Germline CDR1 is SQVTM and CDR2 is ANQGSEA. DNA of the CDR3: TGCAGCGCACCGACTAGCGGGATGTACAATGAGCAGTTCTTC. It codes for CSAPTSGMYNEQFF.

The genes are TRBV20-1 and TRBJ1-2; possible D gene TRBD1, 6 bases. The CDR3 consists of 12 residues. V lost 3 bases to trimming and J lost 2 bases, with 7 bases between them. The germline CDR1 and CDR2 sequences are DFQATT and SNEGSKA (reference sequence). The CDR3 DNA is TGCAGTGCTAGTAGGGGGAACTATGGCTACACCTTC. This translates into CSASRGNYGYTF.

The gene calls are TRBV29-1 and TRBJ1-2; D might be TRBD1 (6 bases). This CDR3 contains 14 residues. The V gene's germline CDR1 is SQVTM and CDR2 ANQGSEA. Deletions cut 7 bases from V and 3 bases from J, with 18 bases between. Here the CDR3 reads CSALGLQGDYGYTF. The DNA for the CDR3 is TGCAGCGCCCTGGGTTTACAGGGCGACTATGGCTACACCTTC. The variable domain in full, completed from reference TRBV29-1 and TRBJ1-2, reads SAVISQKPSRDICQRGTSLTIQCQVDSQVTMMFWYRQQPGQSLTLIATANQGSEATYESGFVIDKFPISRPNLTFSTLTVSNMSPEDSSIYLCSALGLQGDYGYTFGSGTRLTVV.

A single count supports this clonotype. The chain uses TRBV20-1 and TRBJ2-7; 8 bases agree with TRBD2. This CDR3 has 14 residues. Germline CDR1 is DFQATT and CDR2 is SNEGSKA (reference sequence). The CDR3: CSAPEAGVGYEQYF. DNA for the CDR3: TGCAGCGCTCCGGAAGCGGGAGTAGGATACGAGCAGTACTTC.

The chain employs TRBV29-1 and TRBJ2-5; D is possibly TRBD1 or TRBD2 (5 bases each). The CDR3 spans 16 residues. V lost 7 bases and J lost 2, with 23 bases in between. The germline gives CDR1 SQVTM, CDR2 ANQGSEA. This CDR3 is CSAGVREGTLQETQYF. The CDR3 DNA is TGCAGCGCTGGGGTGAGGGAAGGGACCTTACAAGAGACCCAGTACTTC.